This entry lists 7 T cell receptor beta chains sequenced from one sample in a study of neurological immune-mediated disorders. TCRdb reprocessed the 5' RACE reads via MiXCR and lists one record per CDR3 protein. The profile covers 30,000 to 45,000 distinct CDR3 sequences, with about a tenth appearing a single time and approximately 6.9% taken by the ten largest. Specimen: PBMCs. The receptors derive from a woman in her 30s with HTLV-1-associated myelopathy (HAM/TSP).

Ten or more counts support this clonotype. The chain employs TRBV5-1 and TRBJ2-2; 9 bases align to TRBD1. Losses at the gene ends were 4 bases for V and 5 bases for J; bases not matched to a gene: 6. The germline CDR1 and CDR2 sequences are SGHRS and YFSETQ. CDR3 length: 15 amino acids. In DNA form, the CDR3 reads TGCGCCAGCAGCCCCGGACAGGGGAGTACCGGGGAGCTGTTTTTT. Amino acids: CASSPGQGSTGELFF.

The table lists this clonotype with many counts. V usage is TRBV6-6 and J usage is TRBJ1-1; D remains unclear. This CDR3 has 14 residues. The V end lost 11 bases, the J end lost 3 bases, and 19 bases lay between the germline ends. Germline V gene lookup returns CDR1 MNHNY and CDR2 SVGAGI (reference sequence). The CDR3 DNA is TGTGCCGCAAGAAATGGCGGTTTCCACACTGAAGCTTTCTTT. Protein sequence: CAARNGGFHTEAFF.

This clonotype was counted many times. V and J are TRBV20-1 and TRBJ2-1; the D gene is possibly TRBD2 (6 bases). Trimming removed 0 bases at V and 3 bases at J, with 15 bases between. This CDR3 is built from 16 residues. CDR1 is DFQATT, CDR2 SNEGSKA, per germline (reference sequence). CDR3 DNA sequence: TGCAGTGCTAGAGATGGGTCTTGGGGGGTCTACAATGAGCAGTTCTTC. Translation gives CSARDGSWGVYNEQFF.

This clonotype was recorded many times. The CDR3 is CASSLDRDTEAFF. For the CDR3, the DNA is TGCGCCAGCAGCTTGGACAGGGACACTGAAGCTTTCTTT. This chain uses TRBV5-1 with TRBJ1-1, with D possibly being TRBD1 (6 bases). The CDR3 runs 13 residues. Germline CDR1 SGHRS, CDR2 YFSETQ. The germline V and J ends were trimmed by 0 bases and 3 bases, with 6 bases remaining between them.

This clonotype has at least ten counts. V usage is TRBV10-3 and J usage is TRBJ1-1, with D uncertain. The V end was cut by 0 bases, the J end by 5 bases, with 10 bases between. CDR1 is ENHRY and CDR2 is SYGVKD in the germline V gene. CDR3 length: 14 amino acids. For the CDR3, the DNA is TGTGCCATCAGTGAGTCGAATTTAGGGACTGAAGCTTTCTTT. Encoded protein: CAISESNLGTEAFF.

This clonotype occurred a few times. This may be a read error, as it is one base from a much larger clone. The chain employs TRBV3-1 and TRBJ1-1; D perhaps matches TRBD1 (5 bases). Germline CDR1 is LGHDT and CDR2 is YNNKEL (reference sequence). Trimming removed 2 bases at V and 5 bases at J, with 18 bases between. This CDR3 region has 16 residues. This CDR3 reads CASSQYVSGRVTEAFF. CDR3 in DNA: TGTGCCAGCAGCCAATACGTCTCGGGCAGGGTGACTGAAGCTTTCTTT.

This clonotype was observed at least ten times. V gene TRBV12-3 or TRBV12-4 combines with J gene TRBJ2-2; TRBD2 aligns across 16 bases. Trimming at V came to 6 bases and at J to 4 bases, leaving 14 bases not matched to a gene. This CDR3 has 20 residues. The CDR3 region has the DNA TGTGCCAGCAGCCTAAGGCCGGGACTAGCGGGGGGGTCACCCACCGGGGAGCTGTTTTTT. This sequence encodes CASSLRPGLAGGSPTGELFF.